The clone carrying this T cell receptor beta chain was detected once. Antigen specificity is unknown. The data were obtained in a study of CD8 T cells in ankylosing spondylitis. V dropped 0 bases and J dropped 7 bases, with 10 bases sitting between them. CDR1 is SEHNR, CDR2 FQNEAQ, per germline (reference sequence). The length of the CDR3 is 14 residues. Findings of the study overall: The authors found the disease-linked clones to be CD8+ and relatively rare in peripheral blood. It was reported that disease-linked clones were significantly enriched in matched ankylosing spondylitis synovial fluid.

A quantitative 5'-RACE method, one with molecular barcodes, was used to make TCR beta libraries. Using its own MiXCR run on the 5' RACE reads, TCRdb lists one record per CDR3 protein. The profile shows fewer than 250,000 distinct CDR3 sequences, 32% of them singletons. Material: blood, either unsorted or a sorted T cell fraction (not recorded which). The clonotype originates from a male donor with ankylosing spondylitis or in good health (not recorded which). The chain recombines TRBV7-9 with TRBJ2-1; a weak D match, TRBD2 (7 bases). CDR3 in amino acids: CASSLAGGPNEQFF. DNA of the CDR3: TGTGCCAGCAGCTTAGCGGGGGGGCCTAATGAGCAGTTCTTC.